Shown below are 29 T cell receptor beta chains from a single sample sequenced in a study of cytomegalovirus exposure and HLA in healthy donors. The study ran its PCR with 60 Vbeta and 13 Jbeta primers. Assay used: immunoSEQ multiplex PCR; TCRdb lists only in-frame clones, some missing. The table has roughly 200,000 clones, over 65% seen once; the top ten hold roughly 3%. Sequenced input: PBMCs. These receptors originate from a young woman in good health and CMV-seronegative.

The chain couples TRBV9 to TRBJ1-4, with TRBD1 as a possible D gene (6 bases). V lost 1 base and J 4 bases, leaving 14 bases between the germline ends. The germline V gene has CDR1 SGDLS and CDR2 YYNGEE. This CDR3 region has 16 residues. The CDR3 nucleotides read TGTGCCAGCAGCGTAAAAGATACAGGGAGTAATGAAAAACTGTTTTTT. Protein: CASSVKDTGSNEKLFF.

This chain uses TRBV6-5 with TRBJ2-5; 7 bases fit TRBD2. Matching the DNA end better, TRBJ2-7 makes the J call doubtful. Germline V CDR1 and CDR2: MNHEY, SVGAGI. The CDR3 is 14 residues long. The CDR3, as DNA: TGTGCCAGCAGTTACTTCCAGGGAGGGTACGAGCAGTACTTC. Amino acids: CASSYFQGGYEQYF.

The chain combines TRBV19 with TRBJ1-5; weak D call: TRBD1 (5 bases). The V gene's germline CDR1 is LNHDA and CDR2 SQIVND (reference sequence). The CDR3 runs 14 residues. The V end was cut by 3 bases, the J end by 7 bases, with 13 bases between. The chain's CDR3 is CASSIPGREQPQHF. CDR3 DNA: TGTGCCAGTAGTATCCCAGGGAGGGAACAGCCCCAGCATTTT.

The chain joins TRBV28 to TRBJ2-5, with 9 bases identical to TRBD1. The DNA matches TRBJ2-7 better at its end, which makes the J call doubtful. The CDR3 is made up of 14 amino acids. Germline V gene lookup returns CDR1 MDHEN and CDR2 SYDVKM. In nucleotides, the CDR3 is TGTGCCAGCATAGGACAGGGGACACTCTACGAGCAGTACTTC. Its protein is CASIGQGTLYEQYF.

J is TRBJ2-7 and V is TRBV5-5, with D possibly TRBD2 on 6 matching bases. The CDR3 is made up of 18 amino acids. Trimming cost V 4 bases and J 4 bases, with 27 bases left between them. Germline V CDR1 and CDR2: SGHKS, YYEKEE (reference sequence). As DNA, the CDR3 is TGTGCCAGCAGCCCTCAATTTCCAGGTGGGGGGAGGCTATACGAGCAGTACTTC. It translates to CASSPQFPGGGRLYEQYF.

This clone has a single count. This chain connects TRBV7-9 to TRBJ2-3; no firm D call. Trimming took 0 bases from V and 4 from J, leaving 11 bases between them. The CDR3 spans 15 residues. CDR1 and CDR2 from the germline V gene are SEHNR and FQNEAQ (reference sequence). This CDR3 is CASSLAPLTADTQYF. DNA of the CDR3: TGTGCCAGCAGCTTAGCGCCATTAACTGCAGATACGCAGTATTTT. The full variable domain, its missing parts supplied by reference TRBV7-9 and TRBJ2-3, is DTGVSQNPRHKITKRGQNVTFRCDPISEHNRLYWYRQTLGQGPEFLTYFQNEAQLEKSRLLSDRFSAERPKGSFSTLEIQRTEQGDSAMYLCASSLAPLTADTQYFGPGTRLTVL.

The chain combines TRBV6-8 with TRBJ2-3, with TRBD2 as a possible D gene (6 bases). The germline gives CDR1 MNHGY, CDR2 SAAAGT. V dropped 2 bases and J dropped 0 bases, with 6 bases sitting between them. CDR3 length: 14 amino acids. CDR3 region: CASSYRGSTDTQYF. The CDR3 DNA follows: TGTGCCAGCAGTTACCGGGGGAGCACAGATACGCAGTATTTT.

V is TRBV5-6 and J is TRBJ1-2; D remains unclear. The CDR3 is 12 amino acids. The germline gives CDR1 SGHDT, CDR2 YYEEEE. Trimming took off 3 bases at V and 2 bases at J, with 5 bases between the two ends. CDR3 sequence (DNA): TGTGCCAGCAGCTCACTGAACTATGGCTACACCTTC. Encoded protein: CASSSLNYGYTF. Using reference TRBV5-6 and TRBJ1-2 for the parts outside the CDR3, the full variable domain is DAGVTQSPTHLIKTRGQQVTLRCSPKSGHDTVSWYQQALGQGPQFIFQYYEEEERQRGNFPDRFSGHQFPNYSSELNVNALLLGDSALYLCASSSLNYGYTFGSGTRLTVV.

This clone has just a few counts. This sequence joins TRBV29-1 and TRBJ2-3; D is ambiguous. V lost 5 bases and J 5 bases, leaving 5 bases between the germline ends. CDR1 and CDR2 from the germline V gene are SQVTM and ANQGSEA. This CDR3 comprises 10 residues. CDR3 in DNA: TGCAGCGTTTGGCAAGATACGCAGTATTTT. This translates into CSVWQDTQYF.

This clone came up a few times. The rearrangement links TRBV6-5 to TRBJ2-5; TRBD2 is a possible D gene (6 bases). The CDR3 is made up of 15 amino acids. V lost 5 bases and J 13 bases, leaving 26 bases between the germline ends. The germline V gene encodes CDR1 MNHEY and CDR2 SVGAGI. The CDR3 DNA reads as TGTGCCAGCAGTCAACTCTCCGGGACTTCTTTTAATCGGTACTTC. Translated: CASSQLSGTSFNRYF.

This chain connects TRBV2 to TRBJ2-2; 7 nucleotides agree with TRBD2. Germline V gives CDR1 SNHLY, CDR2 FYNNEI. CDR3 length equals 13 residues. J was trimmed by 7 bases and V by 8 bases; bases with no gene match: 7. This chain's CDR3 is CASAGTINGELFF. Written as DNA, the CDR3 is TGTGCCAGCGCCGGGACTATCAACGGGGAGCTGTTTTTT. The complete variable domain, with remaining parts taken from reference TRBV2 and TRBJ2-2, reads EPEVTQTPSHQVTQMGQEVILRCVPISNHLYFYWYRQILGQKVEFLVSFYNNEISEKSEIFDDQFSVERPDGSNFTLKIRSTKLEDSAMYFCASAGTINGELFFGEGSRLTVL.

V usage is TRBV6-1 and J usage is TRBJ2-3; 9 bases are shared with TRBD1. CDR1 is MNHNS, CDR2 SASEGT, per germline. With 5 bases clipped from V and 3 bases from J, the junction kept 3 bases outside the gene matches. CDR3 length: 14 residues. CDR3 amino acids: CASSNRGRTDTQYF. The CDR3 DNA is TGTGCCAGCAGTAACAGGGGGCGGACAGATACGCAGTATTTT.

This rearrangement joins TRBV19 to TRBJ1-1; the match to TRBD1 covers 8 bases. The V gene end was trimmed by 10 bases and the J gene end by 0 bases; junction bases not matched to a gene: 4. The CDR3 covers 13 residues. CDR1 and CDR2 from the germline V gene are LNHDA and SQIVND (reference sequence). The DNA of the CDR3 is TGTGCCACACGACAGGGGATGAACACTGAAGCTTTCTTT. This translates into CATRQGMNTEAFF.

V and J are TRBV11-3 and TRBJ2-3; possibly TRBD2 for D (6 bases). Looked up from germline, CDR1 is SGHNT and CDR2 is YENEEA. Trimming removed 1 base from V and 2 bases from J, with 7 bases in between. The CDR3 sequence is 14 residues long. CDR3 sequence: CASSLGGATDTQYF. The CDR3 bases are TGTGCCAGCAGCTTAGGCGGGGCCACAGATACGCAGTATTTT.

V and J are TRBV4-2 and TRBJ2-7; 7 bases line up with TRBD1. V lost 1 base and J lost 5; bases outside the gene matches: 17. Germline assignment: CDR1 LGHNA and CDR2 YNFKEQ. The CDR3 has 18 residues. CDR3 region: CASSQVSGRGKLRNEQYF. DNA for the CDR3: TGTGCCAGCAGCCAAGTCTCTGGCAGGGGGAAACTCCGGAACGAGCAGTACTTC.

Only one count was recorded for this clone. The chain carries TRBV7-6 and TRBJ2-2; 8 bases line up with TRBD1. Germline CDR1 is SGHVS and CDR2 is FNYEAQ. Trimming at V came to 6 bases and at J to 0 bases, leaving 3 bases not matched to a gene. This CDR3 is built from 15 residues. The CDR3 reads CASRRDRTNTGELFF. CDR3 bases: TGTGCCAGCAGAAGGGACAGGACGAACACCGGGGAGCTGTTTTTT.

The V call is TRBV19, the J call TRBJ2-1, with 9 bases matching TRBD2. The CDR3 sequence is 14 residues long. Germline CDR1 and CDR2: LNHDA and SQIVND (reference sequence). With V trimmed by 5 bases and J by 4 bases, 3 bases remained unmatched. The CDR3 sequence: CASSATSGYNEQFF. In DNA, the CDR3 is TGTGCCAGTAGTGCGACTAGCGGTTACAATGAGCAGTTCTTC.

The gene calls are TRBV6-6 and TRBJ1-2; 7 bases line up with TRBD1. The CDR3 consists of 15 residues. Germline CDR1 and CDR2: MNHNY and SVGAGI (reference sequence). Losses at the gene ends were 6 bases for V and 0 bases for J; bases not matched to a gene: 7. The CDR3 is CASRPAGGPNYGYTF. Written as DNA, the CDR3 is TGTGCCAGCAGACCTGCAGGGGGTCCTAACTATGGCTACACCTTC.

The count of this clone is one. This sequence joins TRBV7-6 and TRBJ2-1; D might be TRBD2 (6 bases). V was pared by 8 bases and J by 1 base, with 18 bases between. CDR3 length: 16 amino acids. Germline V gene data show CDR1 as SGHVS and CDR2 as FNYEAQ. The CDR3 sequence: CASVPNWDWSYNEQFF. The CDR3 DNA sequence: TGTGCCAGCGTCCCAAACTGGGACTGGTCCTACAATGAGCAGTTCTTC.

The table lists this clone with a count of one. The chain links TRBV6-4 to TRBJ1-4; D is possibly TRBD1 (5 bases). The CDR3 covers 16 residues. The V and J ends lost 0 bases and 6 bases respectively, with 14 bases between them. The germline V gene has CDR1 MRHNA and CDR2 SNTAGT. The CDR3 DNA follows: TGTGCCAGCAGTGACTCGACCACCCGGGGGGATGAAAAACTGTTTTTT. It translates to CASSDSTTRGDEKLFF.

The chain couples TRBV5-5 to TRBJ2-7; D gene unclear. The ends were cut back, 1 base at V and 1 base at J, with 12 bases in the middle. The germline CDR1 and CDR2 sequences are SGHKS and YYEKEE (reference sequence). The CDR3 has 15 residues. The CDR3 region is CASSLSSSRSYEQYF. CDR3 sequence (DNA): TGTGCCAGCAGCTTGAGTAGCTCTAGGTCCTACGAGCAGTACTTC.

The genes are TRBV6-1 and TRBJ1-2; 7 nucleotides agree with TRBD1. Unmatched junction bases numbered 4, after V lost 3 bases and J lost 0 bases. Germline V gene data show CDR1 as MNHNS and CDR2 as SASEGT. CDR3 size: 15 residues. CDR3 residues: CASSDRDSPNYGYTF. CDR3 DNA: TGTGCCAGCAGTGACCGGGACAGCCCTAACTATGGCTACACCTTC.

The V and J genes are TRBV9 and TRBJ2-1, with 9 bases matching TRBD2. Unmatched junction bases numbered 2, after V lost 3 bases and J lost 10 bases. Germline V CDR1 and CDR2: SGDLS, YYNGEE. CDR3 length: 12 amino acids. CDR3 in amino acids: CASSALAGEQFF. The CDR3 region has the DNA TGTGCCAGCAGCGCTCTAGCGGGAGAGCAGTTCTTC.

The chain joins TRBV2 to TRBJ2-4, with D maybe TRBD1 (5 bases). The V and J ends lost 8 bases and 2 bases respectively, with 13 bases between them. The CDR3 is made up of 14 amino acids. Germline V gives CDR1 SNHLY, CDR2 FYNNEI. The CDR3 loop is CASRLTETKNIQYF. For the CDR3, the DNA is TGTGCCAGCCGGTTGACAGAGACCAAAAACATTCAGTACTTC.

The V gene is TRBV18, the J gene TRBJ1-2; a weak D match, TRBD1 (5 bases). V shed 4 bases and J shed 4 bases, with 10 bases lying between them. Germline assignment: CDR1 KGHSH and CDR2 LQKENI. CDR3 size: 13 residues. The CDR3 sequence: CASSRDSLYGYTF. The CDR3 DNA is TGTGCCAGCTCACGAGACAGCCTCTATGGCTACACCTTC. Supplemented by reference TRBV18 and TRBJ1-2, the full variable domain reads NAGVMQNPRHLVRRRGQEARLRCSPMKGHSHVYWYRQLPEEGLKFMVYLQKENIIDESGMPKERFSAEFPKEGPSILRIQQVVRGDSAAYFCASSRDSLYGYTFGSGTRLTVV.

The CDR3 DNA reads as TGCGCCAGCAGCGTAGGACAGGGGCCGAGGTACTTC. It codes for CASSVGQGPRYF. The chain recombines TRBV5-1 with TRBJ2-7, with 9 bases that match TRBD1. This CDR3 comprises 12 residues. Germline CDR1 SGHRS, CDR2 YFSETQ. Losses at the gene ends were 4 bases for V and 12 bases for J; bases not matched to a gene: 8.

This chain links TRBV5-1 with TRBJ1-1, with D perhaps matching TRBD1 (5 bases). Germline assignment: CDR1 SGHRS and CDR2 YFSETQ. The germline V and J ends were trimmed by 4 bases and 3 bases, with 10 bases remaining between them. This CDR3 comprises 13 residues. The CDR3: CASSRQGHTEAFF. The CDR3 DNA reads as TGCGCCAGCAGCCGTCAGGGCCACACTGAAGCTTTCTTT.

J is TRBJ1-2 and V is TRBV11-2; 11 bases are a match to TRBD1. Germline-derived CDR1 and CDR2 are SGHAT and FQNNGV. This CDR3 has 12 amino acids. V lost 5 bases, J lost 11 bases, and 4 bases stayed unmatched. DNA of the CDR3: TGTGCCAGCAGCCAAGGACAGGGGGCATACACCTTC. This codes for CASSQGQGAYTF.

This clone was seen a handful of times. The CDR3 is CATSRRGQAMNTEAFF. The CDR3 DNA sequence: TGTGCCACCAGCAGAAGGGGACAGGCGATGAACACTGAAGCTTTCTTT. The chain carries TRBV15 and TRBJ1-1, with 8 bases aligning to TRBD1. Looked up from germline, CDR1 is LNHNV and CDR2 is YYDKDF (reference sequence). The CDR3 runs 16 residues. Unmatched junction bases numbered 5, after V lost 2 bases and J lost 0 bases.